These T cell receptor beta chains were read from a single sample in a study of preoperative IRX-2 immunotherapy in early breast cancer. TCRdb's table, derived via immunoSEQ multiplex PCR, lists solely in-frame clones and lacks some. The table has roughly 99,000 clones, around 86% seen once. Sample: tumor tissue, taken after IRX-2 immunotherapy. The receptors here all came from a human donor with breast cancer. Both conserved end residues are trimmed from each CDR3. Each record gives: D gene, V gene, clone size, CDR3 protein. The D gene is left open where the match is weak. Size values are once, few and many counts, or a class for expanded clones, and some rows have none.

NA,TRBV28,once,ASLNRAYGYT
NA,TRBV11-3,few,ASSLGMGLPSPLH
NA,TRBV19,NA,ASSLRRDGTYEQY
NA,TRBV7-4,NA,TSSLLPSSYEQY
TRBD1,TRBV18,NA,ASSPRRGDMNTEAF
NA,TRBV9,NA,ASRNSGSPGDEQF
NA,TRBV15,NA,ATNTGEIKYGYT
NA,TRBV19,once,ASRPTFSGNTIY
NA,TRBV28,NA,ASSLPGQANYEQY
NA,TRBV19,NA,ASSIDRAPGSYEQY
TRBD1,TRBV30,few,AWSWSGGRHEQY
NA,TRBV29-1,NA,SVGSTNTEAF
TRBD1,TRBV6-8,few,ASTRTGGPDTQY
NA,TRBV19,NA,ASSTSYGGRVQDGYT
NA,TRBV6-8,NA,ASSPNDRNQPQH
NA,TRBV30,NA,AWSAYRTTEAF
NA,TRBV30,NA,AWRGRDRLYEQY
NA,TRBV6-8,NA,ASRRDGGTNEKLF
TRBD2,TRBV7-1,NA,ASSLARTSGVETQY
NA,TRBV6-8,few,ASSLRVTDEQY
NA,TRBV28,NA,ASSLIEGPLGYGYT
NA,TRBV30,NA,AWKGYTEAF
NA,TRBV6-8,NA,ASSYSTLQGNTEAF
NA,TRBV19,NA,ASSPPGMWEPQH
TRBD1,TRBV28,NA,ASSFLAGGLWEQY
NA,TRBV11-3,NA,ASSLDSPGGNSPLH
TRBD2,TRBV7-7,NA,ASSLEGTTSTDTQY
TRBD1,TRBV6-8,once,ASVSGTGTNYEQY